This T cell receptor beta chain was sequenced during a study of OX40 agonist ivuxolimab in advanced cancers. About the full investigation: The costimulatory receptor OX40 (CD134) was targeted by ivuxolimab, a fully human IgG2 agonistic monoclonal antibody. Intravenous ivuxolimab was administered to patients every 2 weeks at six dose levels: 0.01, 0.1, 0.3, 1.5, 3 and 10 mg/kg. Among the approximately 50 dose-escalation patients, approximately 20 had hepatocellular carcinoma, about 15 melanoma, 9 renal cell carcinoma and 9 head and neck cancer. A male proportion of roughly 80% and a mean age of approximately 55 years, ranging from 23 to 79, were recorded for the dose-escalation cohort. Prior anti-PD-1, anti-PD-L1 or anti-CTLA-4 therapy was permitted, and checkpoint inhibitors had been received by roughly two fifths of dose-escalation patients. Partial responses were achieved by three dose-escalation patients, of whom one had hepatocellular carcinoma and two had cutaneous melanoma. The point of sequencing TCRbeta in the periphery was to test whether ivuxolimab changed TCR sequence diversity and drove clonal T-cell expansion. The monotherapy dose-escalation portion (N = 52 patients) of the phase I ivuxolimab trial is reported in the paper. Study-wide findings and limitations: Clonal expansion of both CD4+ and CD8+ blood T cells was observed from baseline to week 6 at doses 0.1 to 3.0 mg/kg. Partial responders in the 0.1-3.0 mg/kg groups had among the lowest normalized peripheral clonal expansion, especially among CD8+ T cells. After ivuxolimab, CD8+ T cells had more expanded clones than CD4+ T cells on average. The antigen specificity of the clonally expanded peripheral T cells was not determined. Low levels of normalized T-cell clonal expansion were also shown by some nonresponding patients.

Genomic DNA was extracted from sorted cells for sequencing of the TCRbeta CDR3 region. The immunoSEQ Assay was used for sequencing of TCRbeta CDR3 regions. The table comes from immuneACCESS by way of TCRdb, which keeps in-frame sequences with V and J called. Part of the clones is missing from these tables; in studies checked, under half for an unresolved V gene and the rest for unknown reasons. Recorded for this sample are around 61,000 clones; approximately 86% of them occurred a single time. The ten largest account for approximately 0.56% of the sample. The trial excluded patients who had a history of autoimmune disease or who were on systemic immunosuppression. Peripheral blood for TCR sequencing was collected from all dose cohorts at baseline, on cycle 4 day 1, and on cycle 7 day 1. Samples were obtained from an open-label, multicenter, first-in-human phase I dose-escalation trial of ivuxolimab. Adults with locally advanced or metastatic head and neck squamous cell, hepatocellular, melanoma or renal cell carcinoma were enrolled in the trial. Before TCR sequencing, CD4+ T cells and CD8+ T cells from peripheral blood were sorted into separate populations.

V is pruned by 6 bases and J by 1 base, leaving 7 bases of the junction without a gene match. CDR3 length: 16 amino acids, cysteine to phenylalanine. This entry keeps only the CDR3 DNA: 48 bases, framed from base 1. According to the germline V gene (reference sequence), CDR1 reads SEHNR and CDR2 reads FQNEAQ. As to this clone: Its binding antigen is unknown. Base qualities are not recorded, but no much larger clone differs from it by a single base.

The V and J genes are TRBV7-9 and TRBJ2-5, with 11 middle bases fitting TRBD2. The material was CD4+ or CD8+ T cells sorted from blood, obtained in a trial of the OX40 agonist ivuxolimab. The clonotype comes from an adult with an advanced solid tumor such as melanoma, head and neck, liver or kidney cancer. The CDR3 sequence is CASRPSGTSGQETQYF. The DNA sequence is as follows: TGTGCCAGCAGGCCCTCCGGGACTAGCGGCCAAGAGACCCAGTACTTC. With the rest looked up from the reference TRBV7-9 and TRBJ2-5 genes rather than sequenced, the full variable domain is DTGVSQNPRHKITKRGQNVTFRCDPISEHNRLYWYRQTLGQGPEFLTYFQNEAQLEKSRLLSDRFSAERPKGSFSTLEIQRTEQGDSAMYLCASRPSGTSGQETQYFGPGTRLLVL.